This note documents a single T cell receptor (beta chain) sequence. The data were taken from a study of shared clonotypes between healthy human individuals. Germline lookup yields CDR1 SGHTA and CDR2 FQGNSA. With 2 bases removed from V and 9 bases from J, the gap between germline ends came to 8 bases. The CDR3 sequence is 12 residues long. Running of the assay took place at deep level. Sequencing used immunoSEQ multiplex PCR; TCRdb keeps in-frame clones, though not all of them. The sample contains 2 million to 2.5 million clones, roughly 95% of which appear only once. Donors comprised healthy HIV-negative adults lacking recent acute infections or vaccinations.

This chain uses TRBV7-2 with TRBJ2-1; D gene unclear. Sequencing was performed on naive CD4+ T cells sorted from blood. The sample's subset: CD45RA+ positively selected. The TCR comes from a man between 18 and 29 years old in good health. CDR3 in amino acids: CASSLLFGEQFF. The CDR3 bases are TGTGCCAGCAGCTTATTGTTCGGTGAGCAGTTCTTC.